A single sample gave rise to the 18 T cell receptor beta chains below, sequenced in a study of blood T cell repertoires in COVID-19. TCRdb's copy holds only in-frame clones and misses some; the assay was immunoSEQ multiplex PCR. The sample includes over 200,000 clones, around 83% seen only once; the top ten take less than 7%. The sequenced sample was PBMCs or T cells enriched from blood (not recorded which). The receptors here all came from a woman aged 40 to 49 who had recovered from COVID-19.

This clone was counted a single time. The V call is TRBV2, the J call TRBJ1-2; the D gene is possibly TRBD1 (6 bases). Germline V lookup: CDR1 SNHLY, CDR2 FYNNEI. This CDR3 spans 14 amino acids. V lost 7 bases to trimming and J lost 6 bases, with 18 bases between them. CDR3 protein: CASNTNTGMDGYTF. Here the CDR3 DNA reads TGTGCCAGCAACACCAACACAGGGATGGATGGCTACACCTTC.

This clone came up once. The chain couples TRBV28 to TRBJ1-5; the match to TRBD1 covers 7 bases. The CDR3 has 14 amino acids. Germline V lookup: CDR1 MDHEN, CDR2 SYDVKM. Trimming removed 7 bases from V and 6 bases from J; junction bases left unmatched: 9. The chain's CDR3 is CASTLVGQLQPQHF. The DNA for the CDR3 is TGTGCCAGCACCTTAGTGGGACAGCTTCAGCCCCAGCATTTT.

The chain carries TRBV10-2 and TRBJ1-6, with D perhaps matching TRBD1 (6 bases). V was clipped by 7 bases and J by 5 bases, with 9 bases between them. The CDR3 has 13 amino acids. CDR1 and CDR2 (germline): WSHSY, SAAADI. The CDR3 sequence is CASNSGDNSPLHF. The CDR3 DNA follows: TGCGCCAGCAATTCAGGGGATAATTCACCCCTCCACTTT.

The genes are TRBV27 and TRBJ2-5; TRBD2 might be the D (5 bases). This CDR3 has 14 residues. V gave up 5 bases and J gave up 2 bases, with 12 bases separating them. Germline CDR1 is MNHEY and CDR2 is SMNVEV (reference sequence). DNA of the CDR3: TGTGCCAGCAGTGGCCTTAGCGAACAAGAGACCCAGTACTTC. This translates into CASSGLSEQETQYF.

This chain links TRBV7-2 with TRBJ2-1; TRBD2 matches at 7 bases. The CDR3 is 14 amino acids. The germline gives CDR1 SGHTA, CDR2 FQGNSA. J lost 9 bases, V lost 5 bases, and 10 bases had no gene match. CDR3 protein: CASSPMAGATEQFF. The CDR3 DNA follows: TGTGCCAGCAGCCCCATGGCGGGAGCCACTGAGCAGTTCTTC.

This chain joins TRBV4-1 and TRBJ1-2; TRBD1 aligns across 9 bases. The CDR3 totals 16 residues. The germline CDR1 and CDR2 sequences are MGHRA and YSYEKL. With V trimmed by 4 bases and J by 7 bases, 13 bases remained unmatched. CDR3 protein: CASSLLPGQGGSGYTF. In DNA, the CDR3 is TGCGCCAGCAGCCTCCTCCCGGGACAGGGAGGTTCTGGCTACACCTTC.

The chain has TRBV5-1 and TRBJ2-5; TRBD2 agrees at 7 bases. This CDR3 is built from 16 residues. Trimming at V came to 4 bases and at J to 3 bases, leaving 12 bases not matched to a gene. Germline V gives CDR1 SGHRS, CDR2 YFSETQ. As DNA, the CDR3 is TGCGCCAGCAGCATGGCGGCGGGAGTGGGGAAAGAGACCCAGTACTTC. This encodes CASSMAAGVGKETQYF. Full variable domain (remainder filled in from reference TRBV5-1 and TRBJ2-5): KAGVTQTPRYLIKTRGQQVTLSCSPISGHRSVSWYQQTPGQGLQFLFEYFSETQRNKGNFPGRFSGRQFSNSRSEMNVSTLELGDSALYLCASSMAAGVGKETQYFGPGTRLLVL.

This clone is a singleton in its sample. CDR3 residues: CASSSMREANTGELFF. For the CDR3, the DNA is TGTGCCAGCAGCTCAATGCGGGAGGCGAACACCGGGGAGCTGTTTTTT. The chain couples TRBV7-9 to TRBJ2-2, with 8 bases aligning to TRBD2. CDR3 length equals 16 residues. Looked up from germline, CDR1 is SEHNR and CDR2 is FQNEAQ (reference sequence). Trimming took 4 bases from V and 0 from J; bases not matched to a gene: 4.

The chain couples TRBV19 to TRBJ2-7, with 9 bases matching TRBD1. CDR1 is LNHDA, CDR2 SQIVND, per germline (reference sequence). V shed 6 bases, J shed 1 base, and the junction held 4 bases outside the gene matches. The CDR3 spans 14 residues. In DNA, the CDR3 is TGTGCCAGTAGCCCCGGGACAGGGTCCTACGAGCAGTACGTC. It yields the protein CASSPGTGSYEQYV.

This sequence joins TRBV28 and TRBJ1-3; 7 nucleotides match TRBD1. This CDR3 region has 14 residues. Losses at the gene ends were 7 bases for V and 4 bases for J; bases not matched to a gene: 7. Germline V gives CDR1 MDHEN, CDR2 SYDVKM. The CDR3 DNA sequence: TGTGCCAGCACCCTGACAGGGCGGGGAAACACCATATATTTT. Residues: CASTLTGRGNTIYF.

This clone was found once. The CDR3 spells CASSPQGYGEQFF. The DNA of the CDR3 is TGTGCCAGCAGTCCCCAGGGTTATGGTGAGCAGTTCTTC. The V gene is TRBV12-3 or TRBV12-4, the J gene TRBJ2-1; maybe TRBD1 (5 bases). Trimming took off 5 bases at V and 9 bases at J, with 14 bases between the two ends. This CDR3 spans 13 amino acids.

This sequence joins TRBV9 and TRBJ2-2; TRBD2 matches at 11 bases. There are 18 residues in the CDR3. V lost 4 bases, J lost 6 bases, and 14 bases stayed unmatched. Germline V gene lookup returns CDR1 SGDLS and CDR2 YYNGEE. The CDR3 DNA reads TGTGCCAGCAGCTCCGGACGCTTAGCGGGAGGGCCCTCCGGGGAGCTGTTTTTT. This encodes CASSSGRLAGGPSGELFF.

The rearrangement links TRBV6-5 to TRBJ2-1; 8 nucleotides agree with TRBD1. The germline V gene encodes CDR1 MNHEY and CDR2 SVGAGI. After removal of 2 bases from V and 7 bases from J, the junction contained 7 bases not matched to a gene. CDR3 length: 15 residues. CDR3 residues: CASSYIQGAGNEQFF. The CDR3 coding sequence is TGTGCCAGCAGTTACATCCAGGGGGCTGGGAATGAGCAGTTCTTC.

The V call is TRBV2, the J call TRBJ1-4; D ambiguous. The CDR3 loop spans 15 amino acids. Trimming left V 1 base short and J 0 bases short, with 6 bases between. CDR1 and CDR2 from the germline V gene are SNHLY and FYNNEI. The CDR3 region is CASSEGLSTNEKLFF. The CDR3, as DNA: TGTGCCAGCAGTGAAGGTCTCTCAACTAATGAAAAACTGTTTTTT.

The chain uses TRBV28 and TRBJ2-1, with 8 bases fitting TRBD1. The CDR3 runs to 14 residues. The V segment lost 9 bases and the J segment 4 bases; nucleotides outside the gene matches: 8. The germline gives CDR1 MDHEN, CDR2 SYDVKM. The CDR3 is CASFYRTGYNEQFF. CDR3 sequence (DNA): TGTGCCAGTTTTTACAGGACAGGGTACAATGAGCAGTTCTTC.

The chain couples TRBV20-1 to TRBJ1-2; D not certain. CDR1 and CDR2 (germline): DFQATT, SNEGSKA (reference sequence). The CDR3 spans 9 residues. Written as DNA, the CDR3 is TGCCGCCCGGGCTATGGCTACACCTTC. As protein: CRPGYGYTF.

The chain uses TRBV21-1 and TRBJ2-7; the table's D call, TRBD1, was not checked against the DNA. TRBV21-1 is a pseudogene locus. The CDR3 loop spans 13 amino acids. The CDR3, as DNA: TGTGCCAGCAGCGAAAAGGGGGTTTACGAGCAGTACTTC. Translation gives CASSEKGVYEQYF.

In its sample, this clone was seen once. The chain recombines TRBV4-3 with TRBJ1-3; D uncertain. The germline V gene has CDR1 LGHNA and CDR2 YSLEER. Trimming left V 1 base short and J 3 bases short, with 4 bases between. The CDR3 is made up of 13 amino acids. The CDR3 spells CASSQGLGNTIYF. The CDR3 nucleotides read TGCGCCAGCAGCCAAGGACTTGGAAACACCATATATTTT.